Following are 29 T cell receptor beta chains from one sample sequenced in a study of blood T cell repertoires in COVID-19. Method: immunoSEQ multiplex PCR; TCRdb's copy keeps in-frame clones and lacks some. The sample has roughly 120,000 clones; roughly nine tenths are singletons. Sequences were obtained from peripheral blood. These receptors originate from a man between 65 and 80 years old who had recovered from COVID-19.

The chain couples TRBV27 to TRBJ2-1; perhaps TRBD1 as D (6 bases). V shed 4 bases and J shed 9 bases, with 13 bases lying between them. The CDR3 runs 13 residues. The germline gives CDR1 MNHEY, CDR2 SMNVEV (reference sequence). The CDR3 region has the DNA TGTGCCAGCAGTTGGGGGCTGGGCGGTGAGCAGTTCTTC. Encoded protein: CASSWGLGGEQFF.

This clone was picked up one time. V and J are TRBV19 and TRBJ1-5; D is possibly TRBD1 (5 bases). Germline V CDR1 and CDR2: LNHDA, SQIVND (reference sequence). Trimming left V 5 bases short and J 5 bases short, with 10 bases between. The CDR3 is 13 residues long. DNA for the CDR3: TGTGCCAGTAGTCTTGACAGTTATCAGCCCCAGCATTTT. Translated: CASSLDSYQPQHF.

The table lists this clone with a count of one. The genes are TRBV6-5 and TRBJ1-1; no clear D gene. The germline gives CDR1 MNHEY, CDR2 SVGAGI. The CDR3 totals 15 residues. The ends were cut back, 0 bases at V and 5 bases at J, with 13 bases in the middle. The CDR3 nucleotides are TGTGCCAGCAGTTACTCGTCGGAGAGGTGGACTGAAGCTTTCTTT. Amino acids: CASSYSSERWTEAFF.

This sequence joins TRBV2 and TRBJ1-1; 7 nucleotides match TRBD1. J gave up 1 base and V 6 bases, and 5 bases lay outside the gene matches. CDR3 size: 14 residues. Per the germline V gene, CDR1 is SNHLY and CDR2 is FYNNEI. CDR3 nucleotide sequence: TGTGCCAGCAGCAGACAGGGATCGAACACTGAAGCTTTCTTT. Amino acid sequence: CASSRQGSNTEAFF.

This clone appeared a single time. The chain recombines TRBV4-1 with TRBJ2-1; TRBD1 agrees at 7 bases. From germline, CDR1 is MGHRA and CDR2 YSYEKL. V trimming: 0 bases; J trimming: 2 bases; junction bases outside the gene matches: 4. This CDR3 comprises 16 residues. CDR3 DNA sequence: TGCGCCAGCAGCCAAGATCCGGACAGGACCTACAATGAGCAGTTCTTC. As protein: CASSQDPDRTYNEQFF.

The chain recombines TRBV28 with TRBJ2-1, with unresolved D. CDR1 MDHEN and CDR2 SYDVKM come from the germline V gene. V lost 6 bases and J lost 7, with 7 bases in between. The CDR3 is made up of 11 amino acids. DNA of the CDR3: TGTGCCAGCAGCCCCTTAAATGAGCAGTTCTTC. It codes for CASSPLNEQFF. The complete variable domain, with remaining parts taken from reference TRBV28 and TRBJ2-1, reads DVKVTQSSRYLVKRTGEKVFLECVQDMDHENMFWYRQDPGLGLRLIYFSYDVKMKEKGDIPEGYSVSREKKERFSLILESASTNQTSMYLCASSPLNEQFFGPGTRLTVL.

The V call is TRBV19, the J call TRBJ2-3; D is possibly TRBD2 (5 bases). The CDR3 loop spans 14 amino acids. Germline V gene data show CDR1 as LNHDA and CDR2 as SQIVND (reference sequence). V was trimmed by 5 bases and J by 2 bases, leaving 11 bases between them. The CDR3 nucleotides are TGTGCCAGTAGTCGGCGGGTTCACACAGATACGCAGTATTTT. Translated, it gives CASSRRVHTDTQYF.

V and J are TRBV6-5 and TRBJ2-1, with a weak D call TRBD1 (5 bases). CDR1 is MNHEY, CDR2 SVGAGI, per germline. V was clipped by 6 bases and J by 5 bases, with 17 bases between them. This CDR3 is 15 amino acids long. The CDR3 loop is CASSISIGVNNEQFF. CDR3 in DNA: TGTGCCAGCAGCATTTCGATAGGGGTTAACAATGAGCAGTTCTTC.

The chain uses TRBV5-5 and TRBJ2-3; TRBD2 matches 10 bases. The CDR3 sequence is 16 residues long. The junction had 10 bases not matched to a gene; V was cut back by 6 bases and J by 3 bases. CDR1 SGHKS and CDR2 YYEKEE come from the germline V gene (reference sequence). The CDR3 sequence: CASKRGIAGGTDTQYF. CDR3 bases: TGTGCCAGCAAACGAGGAATAGCGGGAGGAACAGATACGCAGTATTTT. The full variable domain, rest sourced from reference TRBV5-5 and TRBJ2-3, is DAGVTQSPTHLIKTRGQQVTLRCSPISGHKSVSWYQQVLGQGPQFIFQYYEKEERGRGNFPDRFSARQFPNYSSELNVNALLLGDSALYLCASKRGIAGGTDTQYFGPGTRLTVL.

This rearrangement joins TRBV25-1 to TRBJ2-2, with 9 bases aligning to TRBD1. With V trimmed by 8 bases and J by 0 bases, 1 base remained unmatched. CDR3 length: 14 amino acids. Germline CDR1 MGHDK, CDR2 SYGVNS. The CDR3 DNA reads TGTGCCAGCCGGACAGGGGCGAACACCGGGGAGCTGTTTTTT. This codes for CASRTGANTGELFF.

This CDR3 is CASSIRDRGQTGELFF. DNA of the CDR3: TGTGCCAGCAGCATCCGGGACAGGGGGCAAACCGGGGAGCTGTTTTTT. This rearrangement joins TRBV7-8 to TRBJ2-2, with 12 positions matching TRBD1. Losses at the gene ends were 5 bases for V and 5 bases for J; bases not matched to a gene: 6. The length of the CDR3 is 16 residues. The V gene's germline CDR1 is SGHVS and CDR2 FQNEAQ.

This rearrangement joins TRBV3-1 (or the pseudogene TRBV3-2) to TRBJ1-1; D possibly corresponds to TRBD1 (5 bases). Germline CDR1 LGHDT, CDR2 YNNKEL (reference sequence). Trimming stripped 0 bases from V and 9 bases from J, with 11 bases between. This CDR3 region has 13 residues. The CDR3 sequence: CASSQDRAGKAFF. Here the CDR3 DNA reads TGTGCCAGCAGCCAAGATAGGGCAGGGAAAGCTTTCTTT.

The chain has TRBV7-9 and TRBJ2-5; a possible D gene is TRBD1 (6 bases). The V end was cut by 1 base, the J end by 1 base, with 10 bases between. There are 15 residues in the CDR3. Germline values: CDR1 SEHNR, CDR2 FQNEAQ (reference sequence). The CDR3, as DNA: TGTGCCAGCAGCTTAGGACAGGCACTCCAAGAGACCCAGTACTTC. This codes for CASSLGQALQETQYF. Full variable domain (missing parts from reference TRBV7-9 and TRBJ2-5): DTGVSQNPRHKITKRGQNVTFRCDPISEHNRLYWYRQTLGQGPEFLTYFQNEAQLEKSRLLSDRFSAERPKGSFSTLEIQRTEQGDSAMYLCASSLGQALQETQYFGPGTRLLVL.

The chain carries TRBV7-8 and TRBJ2-7, with 8 positions matching TRBD1. The CDR3 sequence is 16 residues long. With V trimmed by 5 bases and J by 7 bases, 16 bases remained unmatched. Germline V gene sequence: CDR1 SGHVS, CDR2 FQNEAQ. CDR3 coding DNA: TGTGCCAGCAGCCGACCCGGGACAGGCGACCTGGGGGAGCAGTACTTC. Protein sequence: CASSRPGTGDLGEQYF.

V gene TRBV19 combines with J gene TRBJ2-1; 13 nucleotides align to TRBD2. With 5 bases clipped from V and 3 bases from J, the junction kept 7 bases outside the gene matches. This CDR3 spans 17 amino acids. Per germline, CDR1 LNHDA and CDR2 SQIVND (reference sequence). The CDR3 DNA sequence: TGTGCCAGTAGTTCCAGACTAGCGGGAGGTTTCTACAATGAGCAGTTCTTC. This gives the protein CASSSRLAGGFYNEQFF.

The chain joins TRBV5-1 to TRBJ1-2, with 9 bases aligning to TRBD1. CDR1 SGHRS and CDR2 YFSETQ come from the germline V gene. The J segment lost 2 bases and the V segment lost 2 bases, leaving 4 bases of the junction unmatched. CDR3 length: 15 amino acids. CDR3 residues: CASSLTTGGNYGYTF. The CDR3 DNA sequence: TGCGCCAGCAGCTTAACGACAGGGGGGAACTATGGCTACACCTTC.

The V gene is TRBV10-3, the J gene TRBJ2-6, with 14 bases aligning to TRBD2. Per the germline V gene, CDR1 is ENHRY and CDR2 is SYGVKD. The CDR3 spans 19 residues. Trimming removed 10 bases from V and 0 bases from J; junction bases left unmatched: 11. This CDR3 is CATRLAGGTVPSGANVLTF. The CDR3 DNA follows: TGTGCCACCAGACTAGCGGGAGGGACGGTACCCTCTGGGGCCAACGTCCTGACTTTC.

CDR3 sequence reads: CASSVGAGAGEQYF. The CDR3 DNA sequence: TGTGCCAGCAGCGTAGGAGCGGGAGCGGGGGAGCAGTACTTC. The rearrangement uses TRBV9 and TRBJ2-7; the match to TRBD2 covers 8 bases. Unmatched junction bases numbered 6, after V lost 0 bases and J lost 7 bases. The CDR3 loop spans 14 amino acids. Germline CDR1 is SGDLS and CDR2 is YYNGEE.

The sample holds many counts of this clone. CDR3 loop: CSTGSYGYTF. The CDR3 nucleotides are TGCAGTACGGGGTCCTATGGCTACACCTTC. The chain has TRBV20-1 and TRBJ1-2; D is ambiguous. The germline gives CDR1 DFQATT, CDR2 SNEGSKA (reference sequence). The CDR3 length is 10 residues. The V and J ends lost 8 bases and 4 bases respectively, with 8 bases between them.

The rearrangement joins TRBV4-1 to TRBJ1-4; no clear D. Germline V gene sequence: CDR1 MGHRA, CDR2 YSYEKL. This CDR3 region has 15 residues. V lost 0 bases to trimming and J lost 4 bases, with 9 bases between them. This CDR3 is CASSQDNRRNEKLFF. In DNA, the CDR3 is TGCGCCAGCAGCCAAGATAACAGACGTAATGAAAAACTGTTTTTT.

The chain carries TRBV5-6 and TRBJ1-1; possibly TRBD1 for D (5 bases). Germline-derived CDR1 and CDR2 are SGHDT and YYEEEE. V gave up 1 base and J gave up 5 bases, with 15 bases separating them. The CDR3 contains 15 residues. CDR3 nucleotides: TGTGCCAGCAGCTTGAGGAGTGCAGGGCGTACTGAAGCTTTCTTT. Translating gives CASSLRSAGRTEAFF.

This clone was found once. V and J are TRBV5-1 and TRBJ2-3; TRBD2 is a possible D gene (5 bases). This CDR3 is built from 15 residues. Germline V gives CDR1 SGHRS, CDR2 YFSETQ. V lost 1 base, J lost 0 bases, and 9 bases lay in between. CDR3 loop: CASSLNRDSTDTQYF. The CDR3 bases are TGCGCCAGCAGCTTGAATCGGGATAGCACAGATACGCAGTATTTT.

The chain has TRBV12-3 or TRBV12-4 and TRBJ2-1; TRBD2 is a possible D gene (7 bases). The CDR3 sequence is 13 residues long. The V end lost 8 bases, the J end lost 12 bases, and 20 bases lay between the germline ends. This CDR3 reads CASEQYGGAGQFF. Here the CDR3 DNA reads TGTGCCAGCGAACAATATGGGGGGGCAGGGCAGTTCTTC.

The chain uses TRBV28 and TRBJ1-5, with 9 nucleotides matching TRBD1. The CDR3 is 16 residues long. Germline CDR1 MDHEN, CDR2 SYDVKM. V trimming: 2 bases; J trimming: 7 bases; junction bases outside the gene matches: 9. The CDR3 loop reads CASSLLGQGIRQPQHF. Here the CDR3 DNA reads TGTGCCAGCAGTTTACTCGGACAGGGGATTCGACAGCCCCAGCATTTT.

The CDR3 region has the DNA TGTGCCAGCAGCTCCGGGGTCGGAGGGACTGAAGCTTTCTTT. It yields the protein CASSSGVGGTEAFF. This chain connects TRBV11-3 to TRBJ1-1; no reliable D call. CDR1 is SGHNT, CDR2 YENEEA, per germline. The CDR3 runs to 14 residues. Trimming left V 4 bases short and J 5 bases short, with 14 bases between.

The sample holds one count of this clone. This chain connects TRBV7-9 to TRBJ2-5; D uncertain. The CDR3 covers 14 residues. Germline assignment: CDR1 SEHNR and CDR2 FQNEAQ (reference sequence). V was shortened by 5 bases and J by 1 base, with 11 bases between the two germline ends. CDR3 nucleotide sequence: TGTGCCAGCAGCCCCTTTATGAGCCAAGAGACCCAGTACTTC. This codes for CASSPFMSQETQYF. The variable domain in full, completed from reference TRBV7-9 and TRBJ2-5, reads DTGVSQNPRHKITKRGQNVTFRCDPISEHNRLYWYRQTLGQGPEFLTYFQNEAQLEKSRLLSDRFSAERPKGSFSTLEIQRTEQGDSAMYLCASSPFMSQETQYFGPGTRLLVL.

Only one count was recorded for this clone. V gene TRBV5-1 combines with J gene TRBJ2-5; 10 bases match TRBD1. This CDR3 contains 15 residues. Trimming removed 2 bases from V and 4 bases from J; junction bases left unmatched: 5. Germline CDR1 reads SGHRS; CDR2 reads YFSETQ. Here the CDR3 DNA reads TGCGCCAGCAGCTTCGGGACAGGGGAAATAGAGACCCAGTACTTC. Translating gives CASSFGTGEIETQYF. Full variable domain (remainder filled in from reference TRBV5-1 and TRBJ2-5): KAGVTQTPRYLIKTRGQQVTLSCSPISGHRSVSWYQQTPGQGLQFLFEYFSETQRNKGNFPGRFSGRQFSNSRSEMNVSTLELGDSALYLCASSFGTGEIETQYFGPGTRLLVL.

The rearrangement joins TRBV19 to TRBJ2-2, with a weak D call TRBD1 (6 bases). CDR1 is LNHDA, CDR2 SQIVND, per germline (reference sequence). Trimming shortened V by 6 bases and J by 4 bases, and 21 bases separated the two germline ends. CDR3 length: 17 amino acids. The DNA of the CDR3 is TGTGCCAGTAGATTCCCCAGGGGTCTACTTGGCACCGGGGAGCTGTTTTTT. Protein sequence: CASRFPRGLLGTGELFF.

The V gene is TRBV6-5, the J gene TRBJ1-2; D remains unclear. Germline V gene data show CDR1 as MNHEY and CDR2 as SVGAGI. CDR3 length equals 13 residues. V was trimmed by 4 bases and J by 1 base, leaving 7 bases between them. DNA of the CDR3: TGTGCCAGCAGTTCGGCGGTTAACTATGGCTACACCTTC. The encoded protein is CASSSAVNYGYTF.